Sequencing of this T cell receptor beta chain was carried out in a study of T cells in Graves' hyperthyroidism and ophthalmopathy. There were TCR beta CDR3 regions amplified from RNA transcripts. Researchers ran a first-round RT-PCR on the TCR CDR3 using the HTBI primer set. TCRdb recomputed calls from the multiplex PCR reads with MiXCR, one row per CDR3 protein. Among roughly 150,000 distinct CDR3 sequences, about 9% were seen once, and the ten largest hold around 21%. CDR1 is LGHNA and CDR2 is YNFKEQ in the germline V gene. The CDR3 extends over 18 amino acids. V was clipped by 0 bases and J by 5 bases; unmatched bases: 14.

The source material was blood. The receptor was isolated from a woman aged 18-35 years with Graves' hyperthyroidism that later progressed to Graves' ophthalmopathy. V and J are TRBV4-2 and TRBJ2-5, with 8 nucleotides matching TRBD2. The CDR3 region is CASSQESVAGNSGETQYF. CDR3 DNA: TGTGCCAGCAGCCAAGAGTCGGTAGCGGGGAATTCGGGCGAGACCCAGTACTTC.